The entry below gives a single TCR beta chain sequence along with its context. Its target is unknown. These data originate in a study of T cell repertoires in aging, cancer and after chemotherapy. Study details: Donors were grouped into six age bands spanning 30 or younger through 70 or older. The whole study produced a dataset of about 8.8 million TCR reads. General study results and limits: Loss of evenness, beyond lost richness, contributed to age-related TCR diversity decline in cancer patients. These repertoire data do not allow conclusions about immunological memory after chemotherapy.

Multiplex touch-down PCR with TRB-A/B primers amplified rearranged V-D-J TRB sequences. One entry per CDR3 protein, called by TCRdb with MiXCR from the multiplex PCR reads. The table lists fewer than 20,000 distinct CDR3 sequences, 50% of them singletons. Amplification of TCR beta used genomic DNA extracted from peripheral blood. Germline values: CDR1 MNHEY, CDR2 SVGEGT. Trimming removed 6 bases from V and 3 bases from J, with 9 bases in between. The CDR3 runs to 12 residues. This chain uses TRBV6-2 or TRBV6-3 with TRBJ2-7; TRBD2 might be the D (5 bases). Sample: blood. The clonotype was recovered from a human donor in good health. The CDR3 protein is CASRVGSYEQYF. The CDR3 DNA reads TGTGCCAGCAGGGTAGGGAGCTACGAGCAGTACTTC.